One and the same sample provided the 31 T cell receptor beta chains below, sequenced in a study of T cell repertoires in cytomegalovirus infection. These receptors are not linked to any known antigen. TCRdb ran MiXCR on the reads and lists one entry per CDR3 protein. The table records some 900,000 distinct CDR3 sequences, 32% of them present only once. Source: cultured CD8+ T cells from PBMCs, taken from culture after CMV antigen stimulation. These receptors were collected from a human donor in good health (CMV status not recorded). Some clones in this sample may be carry-over from other donors' samples.

The table lists this clonotype with a few counts. This rearrangement joins TRBV2 to TRBJ1-2; D is unresolved. The V and J ends lost 9 bases and 0 bases respectively, with 11 bases between them. CDR3 length: 13 amino acids. Per germline, CDR1 SNHLY and CDR2 FYNNEI. CDR3: CARSAEANYGYTF. The DNA for the CDR3 is TGTGCCAGGTCCGCAGAGGCTAACTATGGCTACACCTTC.

The rearrangement joins TRBV9 to TRBJ1-4; TRBD1 might be the D (5 bases). V dropped 1 base and J dropped 5 bases, with 9 bases sitting between them. Germline V gives CDR1 SGDLS, CDR2 YYNGEE. This CDR3 has 14 residues. CDR3 bases: TGTGCCAGCAGCGTACGGGGCGGCAATGAAAAACTGTTTTTT. Translation gives CASSVRGGNEKLFF.

This clonotype was counted at least ten times. The chain is built from TRBV7-2 and TRBJ1-3, with a weak D call TRBD1 (5 bases). The CDR3 extends over 14 amino acids. V was trimmed by 0 bases and J by 4 bases, leaving 7 bases between them. In germline, CDR1 is SGHTA, CDR2 FQGNSA. CDR3 sequence reads: CASSLAGTGNTIYF. As DNA, the CDR3 is TGTGCCAGCAGCTTAGCGGGGACGGGAAACACCATATATTTT.

The chain employs TRBV12-5 and TRBJ2-4; tentatively, D is TRBD1 (6 bases). In germline, CDR1 is LGHNT, CDR2 FRNRAP. This CDR3 region has 16 residues. V dropped 0 bases and J dropped 2 bases, with 11 bases sitting between them. CDR3 in DNA: TGTGCTAGTGGTTTGGTACTACAGGGTTCCAAAAACATTCAGTACTTC. This sequence encodes CASGLVLQGSKNIQYF.

This clonotype was observed a handful of times. This sequence joins TRBV7-6 and TRBJ2-5; D possibly corresponds to TRBD1 (5 bases). Deletions cut 5 bases from V and 0 bases from J, with 19 bases between. The CDR3 totals 17 residues. Germline lookup yields CDR1 SGHVS and CDR2 FNYEAQ. The chain's CDR3 is CASSPRGRTSYQETQYF. In DNA, the CDR3 is TGTGCCAGCAGCCCTAGGGGCCGGACATCGTACCAAGAGACCCAGTACTTC. The full variable domain, in which reference TRBV7-6 and TRBJ2-5 provide the parts outside the CDR3, is GAGVSQSPRYKVTKRGQDVALRCDPISGHVSLYWYRQALGQGPEFLTYFNYEAQQDKSGLPNDRFSAERPEGSISTLTIQRTEQRDSAMYRCASSPRGRTSYQETQYFGPGTRLLVL.

Comment on this clonotype: A junction end diverges from the germline sequence, so it may reflect a read error. The J gene is TRBJ2-7, the V gene TRBV10-3; D unresolved. CDR1 and CDR2 from the germline V gene are ENHRY and SYGVKD. This CDR3 comprises 13 residues. The CDR3 spells CAISESTRTRTDF. The CDR3 DNA is TGTGCCATCAGTGAGTCGACTCGGACCAGGACCGACTTC.

This chain uses TRBV6-2 or TRBV6-3 with TRBJ2-1; TRBD2 matches 13 bases. The CDR3 length is 15 residues. The V and J ends lost 6 bases and 9 bases, in that order; junction bases with no gene match: 8. CDR1 and CDR2 (germline): MNHEY, SVGEGT. The CDR3 is CASRQLAGGPGEQFF. CDR3 bases: TGTGCCAGCAGACAACTAGCGGGGGGGCCCGGTGAGCAGTTCTTC.

This clonotype was counted ten times or more. The chain is built from TRBV7-3 and TRBJ2-1; TRBD1 agrees at 11 bases. In germline, CDR1 is SGHTA, CDR2 FQGTGA. V was pared by 3 bases and J by 8 bases, with 6 bases of the junction left unmatched. This CDR3 is built from 15 residues. The CDR3 nucleotides read TGTGCCAGCAGCTTTGGACAGGGGGCGAGGGATGAGCAGTTCTTC. Encoded protein: CASSFGQGARDEQFF.

This chain uses TRBV9 with TRBJ1-1; D gene unclear. Germline lookup yields CDR1 SGDLS and CDR2 YYNGEE. The V end lost 4 bases, the J end lost 8 bases, and 12 bases lay between the germline ends. The CDR3 has 12 amino acids. The CDR3 DNA sequence: TGTGCCAGCAGCCCCTATAAAAAGGAAGCTTTCTTT. Translation: CASSPYKKEAFF.

In this sample, this clonotype turned up a few times. The chain is built from TRBV11-1 and TRBJ2-3; perhaps TRBD2 as D (5 bases). V dropped 5 bases and J dropped 1 base, with 19 bases sitting between them. Per germline, CDR1 SGHAT and CDR2 FQDESV (reference sequence). The CDR3 contains 17 residues. The CDR3 reads CASSITGGRIRTDTQYF. For the CDR3, the DNA is TGTGCCAGCAGCATCACGGGCGGGCGGATTCGCACAGATACGCAGTATTTT.

This clonotype was counted a few times. The chain links TRBV27 to TRBJ1-1; 7 bases map to TRBD1. This CDR3 spans 16 amino acids. Germline V CDR1 and CDR2: MNHEY, SMNVEV (reference sequence). After removal of 5 bases from V and 3 bases from J, the junction contained 12 bases not matched to a gene. The CDR3 sequence is CASSPRGDPGYTEAFF. In DNA, the CDR3 is TGTGCCAGCAGTCCCAGGGGGGATCCAGGGTACACTGAAGCTTTCTTT.

This chain uses TRBV6-1 with TRBJ1-5; D uncertain. The germline CDR1 and CDR2 sequences are MNHNS and SASEGT. This CDR3 has 14 amino acids. V was cut by 0 bases and J by 6 bases, with 9 bases left in between. The CDR3 spells CASSEAGEGQPQHF. DNA of the CDR3: TGTGCCAGCAGTGAAGCCGGGGAGGGTCAGCCCCAGCATTTT.

In its sample, this clonotype was seen many times. This sequence joins TRBV6-5 and TRBJ2-1; 7 bases are shared with TRBD1. Unmatched junction bases numbered 5, after V lost 0 bases and J lost 6 bases. The length of the CDR3 is 15 residues. The germline V gene has CDR1 MNHEY and CDR2 SVGAGI. CDR3 DNA: TGTGCCAGCAGTTACTCGACGACAGGGCGCAATGAGCAGTTCTTC. Residues: CASSYSTTGRNEQFF.

The sample holds a few counts of this clonotype. The rearrangement links TRBV11-1 to TRBJ1-4; 7 positions match TRBD1. This CDR3 spans 16 amino acids. Unmatched junction bases numbered 11, after V lost 5 bases and J lost 5 bases. CDR1 and CDR2 (germline): SGHAT, FQDESV (reference sequence). The CDR3, as DNA: TGTGCCAGCAGCCGTACGGTGGGACAGATAAATGAAAAACTGTTTTTT. The encoded protein is CASSRTVGQINEKLFF.

The rearrangement links TRBV2 to TRBJ2-1; D ambiguous. Germline V gives CDR1 SNHLY, CDR2 FYNNEI. V was shortened by 3 bases and J by 14 bases, with 8 bases between the two germline ends. The CDR3 length is 10 residues. CDR3 DNA sequence: TGTGCCAGCAGTGATAGCTCCAAGTTCTTC. This codes for CASSDSSKFF.

V usage is TRBV20-1 and J usage is TRBJ2-2, with a weak D call TRBD1 (5 bases). This CDR3 is 16 amino acids long. Germline CDR1 and CDR2: DFQATT and SNEGSKA (reference sequence). The V end lost 4 bases, the J end lost 6 bases, and 21 bases lay between the germline ends. The chain's CDR3 is CSAIGHGPLGAGELFF. The CDR3 DNA reads as TGCAGTGCTATAGGACACGGCCCCTTGGGCGCCGGGGAGCTGTTTTTT.

J is TRBJ2-2 and V is TRBV27; D is ambiguous. Trimming pared 7 bases from V and 6 bases from J, leaving 9 bases between. The germline CDR1 and CDR2 sequences are MNHEY and SMNVEV (reference sequence). CDR3 length: 12 residues. In DNA, the CDR3 is TGTGCCAGCATGATGGGATCCGGGGAGCTGTTTTTT. This sequence encodes CASMMGSGELFF.

This clonotype was seen more than once but under ten times. The chain joins TRBV7-6 to TRBJ2-6; D uncertain. With 2 bases removed from V and 4 bases from J, the gap between germline ends came to 12 bases. In germline, CDR1 is SGHVS, CDR2 FNYEAQ. This CDR3 has 16 residues. CDR3 sequence reads: CASSLTPFGGANVLTF. DNA for the CDR3: TGTGCCAGCAGCTTAACCCCCTTTGGCGGGGCCAACGTCCTGACTTTC.

V is TRBV15 and J is TRBJ1-2; D may be TRBD1 (5 bases). The CDR3 has 15 amino acids. Looked up from germline, CDR1 is LNHNV and CDR2 is YYDKDF (reference sequence). The V and J ends lost 1 base and 6 bases respectively, with 15 bases between them. This chain's CDR3 is CATSRVRAGKDGYTF. The CDR3 nucleotides are TGTGCCACCAGCAGAGTTAGGGCAGGGAAGGATGGCTACACCTTC.

In its sample, this clonotype was seen a few times. J is TRBJ1-6 and V is TRBV27; D remains unclear. This CDR3 has 17 residues. CDR1 and CDR2 (germline): MNHEY, SMNVEV (reference sequence). The V end was cut by 6 bases, the J end by 3 bases, with 18 bases between. This chain's CDR3 is CASSRASGSLYNSPLHF. In nucleotides, the CDR3 is TGTGCCAGCAGCAGAGCCAGCGGGTCCCTCTATAATTCACCCCTCCACTTT.

This clonotype has just a few counts. V and J are TRBV15 and TRBJ2-1; TRBD2 might be the D (5 bases). CDR1 and CDR2 (germline): LNHNV, YYDKDF (reference sequence). Between the trimmed V and J ends, which lost 0 bases and 2 bases, there was a span of 14 bases. The CDR3 sequence is 17 residues long. For the CDR3, the DNA is TGTGCCACCAGCAGAGATCGGGGAAGGGTCCCCTACAATGAGCAGTTCTTC. Translating it yields CATSRDRGRVPYNEQFF.

This clonotype showed up just a few times. The chain uses TRBV2 and TRBJ2-7; D assignment may be TRBD1 or TRBD2 (5 bases each). Deletions cut 10 bases from V and 7 bases from J, with 17 bases between. The germline V gene encodes CDR1 SNHLY and CDR2 FYNNEI. CDR3 size: 12 residues. The CDR3 protein is CAIRGVLVEQYF. In DNA form, the CDR3 reads TGTGCCATCAGAGGGGTGCTCGTTGAGCAGTACTTC.

This clonotype appeared a few times. V usage is TRBV6-6 and J usage is TRBJ1-5; D unclear. Germline V CDR1 and CDR2: MNHNY, SVGAGI (reference sequence). The CDR3 consists of 16 residues. Trimming removed 2 bases from V and 0 bases from J, with 11 bases in between. The CDR3 region is CASSYKAGFSNQPQHF. CDR3 nucleotide sequence: TGTGCCAGCAGTTACAAGGCGGGCTTTAGCAATCAGCCCCAGCATTTT.

This sequence joins TRBV20-1 and TRBJ2-5; 7 positions agree with TRBD2. V dropped 0 bases and J dropped 10; count of bases not matched to a gene: 20. The germline V gene has CDR1 DFQATT and CDR2 SNEGSKA (reference sequence). This CDR3 comprises 17 residues. The CDR3, as DNA: TGCAGTGCTAGAGACGGACTAGAAGGGTCCCTCCAAGCGGGCCAGTACTTC. It is translated as CSARDGLEGSLQAGQYF.

This clonotype was recorded many times. V is TRBV11-2 and J is TRBJ2-5, with D possibly TRBD2 on 5 matching bases. The CDR3 is 16 residues long. V gave up 5 bases and J gave up 1 base, with 17 bases separating them. Germline-derived CDR1 and CDR2 are SGHAT and FQNNGV. CDR3 DNA sequence: TGTGCCAGCAGCCAGACCATGCTAGCTCTCCAAGAGACCCAGTACTTC. Translating it yields CASSQTMLALQETQYF.

In this sample, this clonotype turned up a few times. This rearrangement joins TRBV7-6 to TRBJ1-2; perhaps TRBD1 as D (5 bases). The V gene lost 5 bases and the J gene lost 3 bases, with 16 bases spanning the gap. The CDR3 is 15 amino acids. Germline-derived CDR1 and CDR2 are SGHVS and FNYEAQ. CDR3 sequence: CASSPYPGRDYGYTF. The CDR3 nucleotides read TGTGCCAGCAGCCCTTATCCGGGACGGGACTATGGCTACACCTTC. The full variable domain, completed using reference TRBV7-6 and TRBJ1-2, is GAGVSQSPRYKVTKRGQDVALRCDPISGHVSLYWYRQALGQGPEFLTYFNYEAQQDKSGLPNDRFSAERPEGSISTLTIQRTEQRDSAMYRCASSPYPGRDYGYTFGSGTRLTVV.

The chain joins TRBV14 to TRBJ2-4; 8 bases agree with TRBD2. This CDR3 region has 14 residues. The J segment lost 8 bases and the V segment lost 4 bases, leaving 7 bases of the junction unmatched. Looked up from germline, CDR1 is SGHDN and CDR2 is FVKESK. The DNA of the CDR3 is TGTGCCAGCAGCCCCCGGGGGGGCTGGGACATTCAGTACTTC. It encodes CASSPRGGWDIQYF.

The chain combines TRBV12-3 or TRBV12-4 with TRBJ1-5; 10 bases are shared with TRBD1. This CDR3 is 15 amino acids long. Trimming cost V 7 bases and J 8 bases; bases outside gene matches: 11. The CDR3, as DNA: TGTGCCAGCACTTCCGACAGGGGGCTTGTGGAGCCCCAGCATTTT. The encoded protein is CASTSDRGLVEPQHF.

The chain recombines TRBV7-6 with TRBJ2-5; TRBD1 matches at 10 bases. The CDR3 sequence is 16 residues long. Germline loops: CDR1 SGHVS, CDR2 FNYEAQ. With V trimmed by 5 bases and J by 5 bases, 11 bases remained unmatched. CDR3 sequence (DNA): TGTGCCAGCAGCCTTAGGACAGGGGGGTATCTGGAGACCCAGTACTTC. Its protein product is CASSLRTGGYLETQYF.

This clonotype has more than one count but fewer than ten. The chain has TRBV12-3 or TRBV12-4 and TRBJ1-5; D may be TRBD1 (5 bases). The CDR3 length is 15 residues. V shed 5 bases and J shed 2 bases, with 13 bases lying between them. CDR3 amino acids: CASSPEGLGNQPQHF. The CDR3 coding sequence is TGTGCCAGCAGTCCCGAGGGGTTGGGCAATCAGCCCCAGCATTTT.

The sample holds one count of this clonotype. J is TRBJ2-1 and V is TRBV29-1; D possibly corresponds to TRBD1 (6 bases). CDR3 size: 11 residues. Per germline, CDR1 SQVTM and CDR2 ANQGSEA. The V end lost 3 bases, the J end lost 9 bases, and 9 bases lay between the germline ends. This CDR3 reads CSVEGAGEQFF. The CDR3 DNA follows: TGCAGCGTTGAGGGGGCCGGTGAGCAGTTCTTC.